The 18 T cell receptor beta chains below all came from one sample that was sequenced in a study of blood T cell repertoires in COVID-19. Only in-frame clones appear in the TCRdb table, and some are missing; sequencing was by immunoSEQ multiplex PCR. The table has about 35,000 clones, about 83% seen once. Sequencing was performed on peripheral blood. The receptors come from a man aged 45-60 years with acute or convalescent COVID-19.

This chain uses TRBV10-3 with TRBJ2-6; the D gene is possibly TRBD2 (5 bases). Germline-derived CDR1 and CDR2 are ENHRY and SYGVKD. The CDR3 totals 20 residues. Trimming took off 4 bases at V and 3 bases at J, with 25 bases between the two ends. The CDR3 DNA sequence: TGTGCCATCAGTGCTCGGATTTGGGAGTCCCCCAACGGTGGGGCCAACGTCCTGACTTTC. This codes for CAISARIWESPNGGANVLTF.

The CDR3 bases are TGTGCCAGCAGCTTATATTTTCTAGCGAGCTCCTACGAGCAGTACTTC. It specifies CASSLYFLASSYEQYF. V is TRBV11-2 and J is TRBJ2-7, with D perhaps matching TRBD2 (6 bases). V dropped 2 bases and J dropped 0 bases, with 14 bases sitting between them. The CDR3 runs to 16 residues. Germline lookup yields CDR1 SGHAT and CDR2 FQNNGV.

The rearrangement uses TRBV29-1 and TRBJ2-7; 7 bases fit TRBD1. CDR1 is SQVTM and CDR2 is ANQGSEA in the germline V gene. Trimming at V came to 7 bases and at J to 2 bases, leaving 8 bases not matched to a gene. The length of the CDR3 is 13 residues. The CDR3, as DNA: TGCAGCGCCCAAGGCCAGGGGGCCTACGAGCAGTACTTC. Its protein product is CSAQGQGAYEQYF.

The CDR3 reads CASSIQEGSYEQYF. CDR3 nucleotide sequence: TGTGCCAGTAGTATACAGGAGGGCTCCTACGAGCAGTACTTC. The J gene is TRBJ2-7, the V gene TRBV19; tentative D call: TRBD2 (6 bases). CDR1 and CDR2 (germline): LNHDA, SQIVND (reference sequence). This CDR3 region has 14 residues. V gave up 2 bases and J gave up 0 bases, with 8 bases separating them.

This chain links TRBV6-5 with TRBJ1-5; 7 nucleotides align to TRBD1. Germline V CDR1 and CDR2: MNHEY, SVGAGI. This CDR3 contains 14 residues. Losses at the gene ends were 4 bases for V and 6 bases for J; bases not matched to a gene: 6. In nucleotides, the CDR3 is TGTGCCAGCAGTTCCACAGGGGTGGCTCAGCCCCAGCATTTT. Amino acids: CASSSTGVAQPQHF.

The rearrangement links TRBV4-1 to TRBJ2-7, with D maybe TRBD1 (5 bases). The V gene's germline CDR1 is MGHRA and CDR2 YSYEKL. The CDR3 runs to 13 residues. V lost 1 base to trimming and J lost 2 bases, with 6 bases between them. The CDR3 is CASSQVTAYEQYF. The CDR3 bases are TGCGCCAGCAGCCAAGTGACAGCCTACGAGCAGTACTTC.

The gene calls are TRBV5-3 and TRBJ1-4; no clear D. TRBV5-3 belongs to the ORF category, with a function that is uncertain. The CDR3 extends over 12 amino acids. The V and J ends lost 0 bases and 8 bases respectively, with 5 bases between them. This CDR3 is CARSLGGEKLFF. The CDR3 nucleotides read TGTGCCAGAAGCTTGGGAGGAGAAAAACTGTTTTTT.

The gene calls are TRBV27 and TRBJ2-5; the D gene is possibly TRBD1 (5 bases). There are 13 residues in the CDR3. The V end was cut by 6 bases, the J end by 2 bases, with 10 bases between. Germline values: CDR1 MNHEY, CDR2 SMNVEV (reference sequence). Written as DNA, the CDR3 is TGTGCCAGCAGGACCGACAGACAAGAGACCCAGTACTTC. Translating it yields CASRTDRQETQYF.

This chain links TRBV18 with TRBJ1-1, with 8 bases aligning to TRBD1. Trimming took 2 bases from V and 7 from J; bases not matched to a gene: 9. In germline, CDR1 is KGHSH, CDR2 LQKENI. This CDR3 is 15 amino acids long. The CDR3 spells CASSPGQGAEGEAFF. Written as DNA, the CDR3 is TGTGCCAGCTCACCAGGGCAGGGGGCTGAGGGTGAAGCTTTCTTT.

The chain is built from TRBV9 and TRBJ2-7; 8 bases map to TRBD1. The CDR3 totals 14 residues. From germline, CDR1 is SGDLS and CDR2 YYNGEE. V lost 4 bases and J lost 4; bases outside the gene matches: 7. The CDR3 DNA sequence: TGTGCCAGCAGCATGACAGGGGAAGGGTACGAGCAGTACTTC. Its translation is CASSMTGEGYEQYF.

V usage is TRBV7-9 and J usage is TRBJ1-2, with TRBD1 matching over 7 bases. CDR1 SEHNR and CDR2 FQNEAQ come from the germline V gene (reference sequence). V shed 4 bases, J shed 5 bases, and the junction held 1 base outside the gene matches. The CDR3 totals 12 residues. The CDR3 is CASSSTGYGYTF. CDR3 bases: TGTGCCAGCAGCTCGACAGGGTATGGCTACACCTTC. Variable domain in full (rest from reference TRBV7-9 and TRBJ1-2): DTGVSQNPRHKITKRGQNVTFRCDPISEHNRLYWYRQTLGQGPEFLTYFQNEAQLEKSRLLSDRFSAERPKGSFSTLEIQRTEQGDSAMYLCASSSTGYGYTFGSGTRLTVV.

V and J are TRBV6-1 and TRBJ1-5; D remains unclear. The V and J ends lost 2 bases and 1 base respectively, with 6 bases between them. This CDR3 has 14 residues. The germline V gene encodes CDR1 MNHNS and CDR2 SASEGT. This CDR3 is CASSEQISNQPQHF. For the CDR3, the DNA is TGTGCCAGCAGTGAACAGATAAGCAATCAGCCCCAGCATTTT.

This clone was counted between two and nine times. This rearrangement joins TRBV5-6 to TRBJ1-2, with 7 bases aligning to TRBD1. V dropped 5 bases and J dropped 4; count of bases not matched to a gene: 5. The CDR3 sequence is 13 residues long. Germline V CDR1 and CDR2: SGHDT, YYEEEE. The CDR3 region is CASRLDRVYGYTF. DNA of the CDR3: TGTGCCAGCAGATTAGACAGGGTCTATGGCTACACCTTC.

The chain links TRBV5-1 to TRBJ2-5, with 12 bases aligning to TRBD1. From germline, CDR1 is SGHRS and CDR2 YFSETQ. CDR3 length: 15 residues. The V and J ends lost 5 bases and 5 bases, in that order; junction bases with no gene match: 7. CDR3 in amino acids: CASSTGQGAVETQYF. CDR3 nucleotides: TGCGCCAGCAGTACGGGACAGGGGGCAGTGGAGACCCAGTACTTC.

This sequence joins TRBV3-1 (or the pseudogene TRBV3-2) and TRBJ2-1; TRBD2 matches at 14 bases. After removal of 1 base from V and 3 bases from J, the junction contained 5 bases not matched to a gene. Germline assignment: CDR1 LGHDT and CDR2 YNNKEL (reference sequence). This CDR3 has 18 amino acids. CDR3 coding DNA: TGTGCCAGCAGCCAAGTCCGACTAGCGGGGGGGTTCTACAATGAGCAGTTCTTC. Translation gives CASSQVRLAGGFYNEQFF.

This clone was counted between two and nine times. The chain carries TRBV6-6 and TRBJ1-1; D is undetermined. V lost 0 bases to trimming and J lost 11 bases, with 16 bases between them. The CDR3 runs 14 residues. CDR1 is MNHNY, CDR2 SVGAGI, per germline (reference sequence). CDR3 amino acids: CASSYSIESSRAFF. The CDR3 DNA reads TGTGCCAGCAGTTACTCGATAGAAAGCTCCAGGGCTTTCTTT.

This clone was observed once. The chain is built from TRBV3-1 (or the pseudogene TRBV3-2) and TRBJ1-2; TRBD1 matches 9 bases. The CDR3 contains 15 residues. Germline V gene data show CDR1 as LGHDT and CDR2 as YNNKEL (reference sequence). V was pared by 4 bases and J by 3 bases, with 6 bases of the junction left unmatched. The CDR3 DNA follows: TGTGCCAGCAGCCCACTAACAGGGGGCGACTATGGCTACACCTTC. As protein: CASSPLTGGDYGYTF.

The CDR3: CASSQSGGYGSPLHF. The CDR3 nucleotides read TGTGCCAGCAGCCAATCAGGGGGGTACGGTTCACCCCTCCACTTT. The gene calls are TRBV11-2 and TRBJ1-6, with TRBD1 matching over 7 bases. CDR1 and CDR2 from the germline V gene are SGHAT and FQNNGV. The CDR3 runs to 15 residues. V gave up 5 bases and J gave up 9 bases; unmatched junction bases: 10.